Here is one T cell receptor beta chain with its context. Its antigen is still unknown. The germline V and J ends were trimmed by 0 bases and 1 base, with 7 bases remaining between them. This CDR3 has 14 residues. Looked up from germline, CDR1 is SGHRS and CDR2 is YFSETQ. This record belongs to a study of cytomegalovirus exposure and HLA in healthy donors. Overall study context: Findings of an earlier analysis included 90 million to 120 million unique TCR beta sequences from about 180 million T cells. General study results and limits: In vitro confirmation showed a few CMV-associated chains to be CMV antigen specific. Within a later analysis, the majority of CMV-associated TCR beta chains appeared HLA-restricted.

The PCR employed 60 Vbeta primers together with 13 Jbeta primers. Sequencing was performed with immunoSEQ multiplex PCR; in TCRdb, only in-frame clones are kept and a portion is missing. This repertoire includes about 50,000 clones. This sequence originates from a woman between 18 and 29 years old in good health and CMV-seronegative. Material: PBMCs. V usage is TRBV5-1 and J usage is TRBJ1-1; D is unresolved. CDR3 nucleotides: TGCGCCAGCAGCTTGGGCGGGCCGAACACTGAAGCTTTCTTT. It encodes CASSLGGPNTEAFF.